The next 29 T cell receptor beta chains were all read from a single sample in a study of glioma-infiltrating T cells after dendritic cell vaccination. Specified time point: after dendritic cell vaccination, including at tumor progression/relapse. Profiling relied on immunoSEQ multiplex PCR, and the TCRdb table lists in-frame clones only, not all of them. The profile shows more than 55,000 clones, 70% to 90% of them singletons. Sequenced here: blood, sampled after dendritic cell vaccination. Receptors were obtained from a human donor with glioblastoma.

The chain combines TRBV5-6 with TRBJ1-4; TRBD1 is a possible D gene (5 bases). The CDR3 extends over 15 amino acids. Germline V gene data show CDR1 as SGHDT and CDR2 as YYEEEE. V was pared by 4 bases and J by 4 bases, with 14 bases between. This CDR3 is CASSSERQYNEKLFF. CDR3 bases: TGTGCCAGCAGCAGCGAAAGACAGTATAATGAAAAACTGTTTTTT. Variable domain in full (rest from reference TRBV5-6 and TRBJ1-4): DAGVTQSPTHLIKTRGQQVTLRCSPKSGHDTVSWYQQALGQGPQFIFQYYEEEERQRGNFPDRFSGHQFPNYSSELNVNALLLGDSALYLCASSSERQYNEKLFFGSGTQLSVL.

The V call is TRBV27, the J call TRBJ1-5; no definite D call. This CDR3 comprises 13 residues. Trimming removed 4 bases at V and 0 bases at J, with 4 bases between. Germline V lookup: CDR1 MNHEY, CDR2 SMNVEV (reference sequence). CDR3 amino acids: CASSYTSNQPQHF. DNA for the CDR3: TGTGCCAGCAGTTACACTAGCAATCAGCCCCAGCATTTT.

This chain joins TRBV7-2 and TRBJ2-7, with 11 positions matching TRBD1. The germline V gene has CDR1 SGHTA and CDR2 FQGNSA. CDR3 size: 15 residues. V lost 5 bases and J lost 5; bases outside the gene matches: 8. CDR3: CASSPGQGAPDEQYF. For the CDR3, the DNA is TGTGCCAGCAGCCCTGGACAGGGGGCGCCTGACGAGCAGTACTTC.

The chain employs TRBV5-8 and TRBJ1-2; D is perhaps TRBD1 (6 bases). The CDR3 spans 16 residues. Trimming stripped 4 bases from V and 8 bases from J, with 24 bases between. The germline V gene encodes CDR1 SGHTS and CDR2 YDEGEE. This chain's CDR3 is CASSGIDKTGLRGYTF. CDR3 DNA: TGTGCCAGCAGCGGAATAGATAAAACAGGGCTCAGGGGCTACACCTTC.

The V gene is TRBV6-5, the J gene TRBJ1-5; possibly TRBD1 for D (5 bases). The V end was cut by 7 bases, the J end by 9 bases, with 19 bases between. This CDR3 is built from 14 residues. Germline loops: CDR1 MNHEY, CDR2 SVGAGI. The CDR3, as DNA: TGTGCCAGCAACCTTCCAGGGAGCGGGTGGCCCCAGCATTTT. Amino acids: CASNLPGSGWPQHF.

The V gene is TRBV25-1, the J gene TRBJ2-1; D remains unclear. The V end was cut by 4 bases, the J end by 4 bases, with 2 bases between. CDR1 and CDR2 from the germline V gene are MGHDK and SYGVNS. This CDR3 region has 11 residues. The CDR3 loop is CASSVYNEQFF. For the CDR3, the DNA is TGTGCCAGCAGTGTATACAATGAGCAGTTCTTC.

The genes are TRBV4-3 and TRBJ1-1; D might be TRBD1 (6 bases). V shed 4 bases and J shed 2 bases, with 14 bases lying between them. The CDR3 loop spans 15 amino acids. Per the germline V gene, CDR1 is LGHNA and CDR2 is YSLEER. As DNA, the CDR3 is TGCGCCAGCAGCCTCAGGGGTGGGGGTAACACTGAAGCTTTCTTT. Amino acid sequence: CASSLRGGGNTEAFF.

The chain couples TRBV5-3 to TRBJ2-1; D perhaps matches TRBD2 (6 bases). TRBV5-3 carries the ORF label, with uncertain function. The CDR3 loop spans 14 amino acids. V gave up 4 bases and J gave up 8 bases, with 16 bases separating them. Here the CDR3 DNA reads TGTGCCAGAAGCGCCCAGGAGGGCTCAGATGAGCAGTTCTTC. Its translation: CARSAQEGSDEQFF.

The chain employs TRBV30 and TRBJ2-7; D is unresolved. From germline, CDR1 is GTSNPN and CDR2 SVGIG (reference sequence). Deletions cut 4 bases from V and 2 bases from J, with 12 bases between. The CDR3 runs 13 residues. The CDR3 here is CAWKGYSPYEQYF. The CDR3 nucleotides read TGTGCCTGGAAAGGTTATAGCCCCTACGAGCAGTACTTC.

V gene TRBV27 combines with J gene TRBJ2-7; perhaps TRBD1 as D (6 bases). This CDR3 has 15 residues. CDR1 is MNHEY, CDR2 SMNVEV, per germline (reference sequence). V lost 3 bases to trimming and J lost 2 bases, with 14 bases between them. CDR3 sequence: CASSLGAERPYEQYF. The CDR3 DNA reads as TGTGCCAGCAGTTTGGGGGCAGAAAGGCCCTACGAGCAGTACTTC.

V gene TRBV28 combines with J gene TRBJ1-5; 7 nucleotides line up with TRBD1. Germline-derived CDR1 and CDR2 are MDHEN and SYDVKM. The CDR3 has 14 amino acids. After removal of 3 bases from V and 5 bases from J, the junction contained 4 bases not matched to a gene. This chain's CDR3 is CASSLTGTHQPQHF. DNA of the CDR3: TGTGCCAGCAGTTTGACAGGGACCCATCAGCCCCAGCATTTT.

The chain couples TRBV25-1 to TRBJ2-7, with 7 bases fitting TRBD2. The CDR3 has 16 amino acids. Germline values: CDR1 MGHDK, CDR2 SYGVNS. V was pared by 3 bases and J by 5 bases, with 13 bases of the junction left unmatched. This chain's CDR3 is CASSDPPGQGGDEQYF. In DNA form, the CDR3 reads TGTGCCAGCAGTGACCCCCCCGGGCAGGGAGGGGACGAGCAGTACTTC.

This chain uses TRBV18 with TRBJ1-1, with 7 bases matching TRBD1. This CDR3 spans 13 amino acids. Germline loops: CDR1 KGHSH, CDR2 LQKENI. The trim removed 3 bases at V and 5 bases at J, leaving 3 bases unmatched. CDR3 bases: TGTGCCAGCTCACCTCAGGGGGGTACTGAAGCTTTCTTT. Translated: CASSPQGGTEAFF.

This chain connects TRBV7-2 to TRBJ1-5; maybe TRBD1 (5 bases). Germline-derived CDR1 and CDR2 are SGHTA and FQGNSA. The germline V and J ends were trimmed by 1 base and 1 base, with 11 bases remaining between them. The CDR3 is made up of 16 amino acids. CDR3 in DNA: TGTGCCAGCAGCTTAGTGGGTGGGGGGAGCAATCAGCCCCAGCATTTT. Translating gives CASSLVGGGSNQPQHF.

CDR3 coding DNA: TGTGCCAGCAGCTTAGGGGGACAGGGGCAAGAGACCCAGTACTTC. Its protein is CASSLGGQGQETQYF. This chain joins TRBV7-2 and TRBJ2-5; 10 bases fit TRBD1. The length of the CDR3 is 15 residues. Germline CDR1 SGHTA, CDR2 FQGNSA. Trimming cost V 1 base and J 2 bases; bases outside gene matches: 1.

The chain couples TRBV7-2 to TRBJ2-3, with TRBD2 matching over 9 bases. Germline V gene data show CDR1 as SGHTA and CDR2 as FQGNSA. J lost 2 bases, V lost 0 bases, and 6 bases had no gene match. This CDR3 contains 17 residues. This chain's CDR3 is CASSLAVLAGNTDTQYF. The CDR3 coding sequence is TGTGCCAGCAGCTTAGCTGTTCTAGCGGGGAACACAGATACGCAGTATTTT.

This clone was counted once. The chain recombines TRBV28 with TRBJ1-3; 10 positions agree with TRBD1. Germline-derived CDR1 and CDR2 are MDHEN and SYDVKM. The CDR3 runs to 16 residues. The V gene end was trimmed by 6 bases and the J gene end by 6 bases; junction bases not matched to a gene: 11. The CDR3 reads CASSRRQGASQNTIYF. The CDR3 DNA follows: TGTGCCAGCAGCCGCCGACAGGGGGCCTCACAAAACACCATATATTTT.

The chain has TRBV4-1 and TRBJ2-2; D unresolved. The CDR3 has 14 residues. Trimming removed 1 base at V and 5 bases at J, with 8 bases between. Germline CDR1 is MGHRA and CDR2 is YSYEKL. In DNA form, the CDR3 reads TGCGCCAGCAGCCAAGGACCGGAGACCGGGGAGCTGTTTTTT. Its protein is CASSQGPETGELFF.

The V gene is TRBV7-9, the J gene TRBJ2-3, with 9 bases identical to TRBD2. CDR1 SEHNR and CDR2 FQNEAQ come from the germline V gene (reference sequence). The ends lost 5 bases at V and 4 bases at J; junction bases unmatched: 4. The CDR3 spans 14 residues. The CDR3 DNA reads as TGTGCCAGCAGCGCGGGACTAGCAGCAGATACGCAGTATTTT. The encoded protein is CASSAGLAADTQYF.

The chain links TRBV5-1 to TRBJ2-3, with TRBD1 matching over 8 bases. CDR3 length: 16 amino acids. The germline V gene has CDR1 SGHRS and CDR2 YFSETQ. V shed 4 bases and J 2 bases; nucleotides not matched to a gene: 9. Here the CDR3 DNA reads TGCGCCAGCAGCGTCCAGGGGGCGAGGGACACAGATACGCAGTATTTT. Translated, it gives CASSVQGARDTDTQYF.

The V and J genes are TRBV29-1 and TRBJ1-5; D is unclear. V was cut by 4 bases and J by 3 bases, with 10 bases left in between. Germline V lookup: CDR1 SQVTM, CDR2 ANQGSEA. CDR3 size: 13 residues. CDR3 bases: TGCAGCGTTGCGCAAGAACTCAATCAGCCCCAGCATTTT. Amino acids: CSVAQELNQPQHF. Supplemented by reference TRBV29-1 and TRBJ1-5, the full variable domain reads SAVISQKPSRDICQRGTSLTIQCQVDSQVTMMFWYRQQPGQSLTLIATANQGSEATYESGFVIDKFPISRPNLTFSTLTVSNMSPEDSSIYLCSVAQELNQPQHFGDGTRLSIL.

The gene calls are TRBV11-2 and TRBJ2-7; D is unclear. CDR1 SGHAT and CDR2 FQNNGV come from the germline V gene. Trimming removed 5 bases from V and 1 base from J, with 12 bases in between. This CDR3 comprises 14 residues. The CDR3 DNA reads as TGTGCCAGCAGCGGCAGGCTCTCATCCTACGAGCAGTACTTC. Translated, it gives CASSGRLSSYEQYF.

This clone appeared once. The chain joins TRBV14 to TRBJ1-6, with D possibly matching TRBD1 (6 bases). V gave up 4 bases and J gave up 7 bases, with 17 bases separating them. The length of the CDR3 is 16 residues. The germline CDR1 and CDR2 sequences are SGHDN and FVKESK. In nucleotides, the CDR3 is TGTGCCAGCAGCCCAAGAATTGGGGACACAAATTCACCCCTCCACTTT. The encoded protein is CASSPRIGDTNSPLHF. Supplemented by reference TRBV14 and TRBJ1-6, the full variable domain reads EAGVTQFPSHSVIEKGQTVTLRCDPISGHDNLYWYRRVMGKEIKFLLHFVKESKQDESGMPNNRFLAERTGGTYSTLKVQPAELEDSGVYFCASSPRIGDTNSPLHFGNGTRLTVT.

The chain is built from TRBV5-1 and TRBJ2-1; 9 bases match TRBD2. Germline V lookup: CDR1 SGHRS, CDR2 YFSETQ. This CDR3 is built from 19 residues. V was pared by 4 bases and J by 3 bases, with 17 bases of the junction left unmatched. DNA for the CDR3: TGCGCCAGCAGCCCTGTAGCGGGGGCCGTAGTCCAACACTACAATGAGCAGTTCTTC. Its translation is CASSPVAGAVVQHYNEQFF.

V gene TRBV9 combines with J gene TRBJ2-3; TRBD1 agrees at 8 bases. Germline V gene lookup returns CDR1 SGDLS and CDR2 YYNGEE. The CDR3 spans 14 residues. Trimming took 5 bases from V and 0 from J; bases not matched to a gene: 2. CDR3 DNA sequence: TGTGCCAGCAGGGGGGACAGGAGCACAGATACGCAGTATTTT. It yields the protein CASRGDRSTDTQYF.

The V and J genes are TRBV7-3 and TRBJ2-1; 9 bases match TRBD2. J was trimmed by 8 bases and V by 9 bases; bases with no gene match: 17. CDR1 SGHTA and CDR2 FQGTGA come from the germline V gene. The CDR3 spans 16 residues. This CDR3 is CARTHPSGGPKDEQFF. CDR3 nucleotide sequence: TGTGCCAGGACACACCCGAGCGGGGGGCCCAAGGATGAGCAGTTCTTC.

This clone was observed a few times. The CDR3 sequence is CASSAGAGDGYTF. The DNA of the CDR3 is TGTGCCAGCAGCGCAGGGGCGGGAGATGGCTACACCTTC. The V and J genes are TRBV7-8 and TRBJ1-2; TRBD1 might be the D (6 bases). The V and J ends lost 5 bases and 6 bases respectively, with 13 bases between them. The CDR3 is 13 amino acids. Germline V gives CDR1 SGHVS, CDR2 FQNEAQ.

This clone has just one count. V is TRBV7-9 and J is TRBJ2-3; TRBD2 aligns across 8 bases. In germline, CDR1 is SEHNR, CDR2 FQNEAQ (reference sequence). The CDR3 is 17 residues long. The V and J ends lost 2 bases and 0 bases, in that order; junction bases with no gene match: 7. CDR3 sequence: CASSLPIAGTSTDTQYF. CDR3 DNA sequence: TGTGCCAGCAGCTTACCGATAGCGGGAACTAGCACAGATACGCAGTATTTT.

The chain joins TRBV5-1 to TRBJ2-6; tentative D call: TRBD1 (6 bases). The CDR3 is 16 residues long. V was trimmed by 4 bases and J by 1 base, leaving 12 bases between them. In germline, CDR1 is SGHRS, CDR2 YFSETQ. The CDR3 sequence: CASSPGHESGANVLTF. DNA for the CDR3: TGCGCCAGCAGCCCGGGACATGAATCTGGGGCCAACGTCCTGACTTTC.